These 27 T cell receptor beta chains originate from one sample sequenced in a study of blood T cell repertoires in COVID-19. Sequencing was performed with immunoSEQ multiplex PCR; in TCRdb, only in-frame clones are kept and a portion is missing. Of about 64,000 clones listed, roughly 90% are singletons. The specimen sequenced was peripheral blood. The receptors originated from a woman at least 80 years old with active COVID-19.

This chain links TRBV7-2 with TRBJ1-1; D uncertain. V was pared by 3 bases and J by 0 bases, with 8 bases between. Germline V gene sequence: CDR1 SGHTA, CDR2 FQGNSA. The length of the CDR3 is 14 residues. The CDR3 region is CASSLAQMNTEAFF. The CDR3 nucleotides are TGTGCCAGCAGCTTGGCACAGATGAACACTGAAGCTTTCTTT.

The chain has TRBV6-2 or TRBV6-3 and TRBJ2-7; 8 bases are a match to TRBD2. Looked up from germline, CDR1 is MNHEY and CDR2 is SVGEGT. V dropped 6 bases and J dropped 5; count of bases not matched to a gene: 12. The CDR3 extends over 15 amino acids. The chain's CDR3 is CASSSRGTRVHEQYF. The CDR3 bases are TGTGCCAGCAGCTCCCGAGGGACTAGGGTCCACGAGCAGTACTTC.

The CDR3 here is CASSQQAGAEGRTQYF. The CDR3 DNA reads TGTGCCAGCAGCCAGCAAGCGGGAGCCGAGGGGAGAACGCAGTATTTT. This sequence joins TRBV3-1 (or the pseudogene TRBV3-2) and TRBJ2-3; 8 nucleotides line up with TRBD2. The germline CDR1 and CDR2 sequences are LGHDT and YNNKEL (reference sequence). This CDR3 has 16 residues. V was pared by 3 bases and J by 9 bases, with 14 bases of the junction left unmatched.

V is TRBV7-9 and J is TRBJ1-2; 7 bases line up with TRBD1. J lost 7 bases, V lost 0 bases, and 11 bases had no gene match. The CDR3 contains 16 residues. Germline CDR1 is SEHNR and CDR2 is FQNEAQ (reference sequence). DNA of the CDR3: TGTGCCAGCAGCTTAGCCTTGGACAGGAGACTTGGTGGCTACACCTTC. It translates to CASSLALDRRLGGYTF.

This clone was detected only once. The DNA of the CDR3 is TGTGCCAGCAGCCCGATTGACAAGGGAGGGAACACCATATATTTT. Translating gives CASSPIDKGGNTIYF. The chain employs TRBV7-9 and TRBJ1-3, with D uncertain. Deletions cut 5 bases from V and 7 bases from J, with 18 bases between. Per the germline V gene, CDR1 is SEHNR and CDR2 is FQNEAQ (reference sequence). This CDR3 is 15 amino acids long. The whole variable domain, filled in from reference TRBV7-9 and TRBJ1-3, reads DTGVSQNPRHKITKRGQNVTFRCDPISEHNRLYWYRQTLGQGPEFLTYFQNEAQLEKSRLLSDRFSAERPKGSFSTLEIQRTEQGDSAMYLCASSPIDKGGNTIYFGEGSWLTVV.

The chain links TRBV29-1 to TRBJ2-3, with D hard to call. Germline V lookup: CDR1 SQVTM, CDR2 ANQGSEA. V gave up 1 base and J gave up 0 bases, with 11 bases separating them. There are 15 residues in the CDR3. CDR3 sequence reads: CSVEGANESTDTQYF. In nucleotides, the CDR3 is TGCAGCGTTGAAGGGGCCAACGAGAGCACAGATACGCAGTATTTT.

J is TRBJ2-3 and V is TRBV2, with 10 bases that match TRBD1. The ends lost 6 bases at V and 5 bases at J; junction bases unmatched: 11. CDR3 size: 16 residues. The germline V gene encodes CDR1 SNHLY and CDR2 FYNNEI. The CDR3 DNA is TGTGCCAGCAGATCCTGGACAGGGGGAATCGGAGATACGCAGTATTTT. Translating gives CASRSWTGGIGDTQYF.

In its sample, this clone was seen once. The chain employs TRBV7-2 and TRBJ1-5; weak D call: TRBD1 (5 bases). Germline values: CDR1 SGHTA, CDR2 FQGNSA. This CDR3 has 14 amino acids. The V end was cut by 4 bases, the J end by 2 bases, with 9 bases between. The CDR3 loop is CASSSGSRNQPQHF. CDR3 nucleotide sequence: TGTGCCAGCAGCTCAGGGTCACGCAATCAGCCCCAGCATTTT.

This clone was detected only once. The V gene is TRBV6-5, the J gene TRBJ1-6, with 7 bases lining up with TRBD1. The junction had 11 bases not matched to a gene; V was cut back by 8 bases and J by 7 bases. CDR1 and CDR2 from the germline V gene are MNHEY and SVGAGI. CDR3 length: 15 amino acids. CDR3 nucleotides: TGTGCCAGCGGTTCCGGACAGGTGAGGAATTCACCCCTCCACTTT. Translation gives CASGSGQVRNSPLHF.

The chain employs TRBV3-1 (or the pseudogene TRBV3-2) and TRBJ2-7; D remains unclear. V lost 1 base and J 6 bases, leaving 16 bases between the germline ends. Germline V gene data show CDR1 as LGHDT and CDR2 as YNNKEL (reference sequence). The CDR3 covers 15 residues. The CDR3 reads CASSQAKTPLGEQYV. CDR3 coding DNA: TGTGCCAGCAGCCAAGCGAAGACACCTCTGGGCGAGCAGTACGTC.

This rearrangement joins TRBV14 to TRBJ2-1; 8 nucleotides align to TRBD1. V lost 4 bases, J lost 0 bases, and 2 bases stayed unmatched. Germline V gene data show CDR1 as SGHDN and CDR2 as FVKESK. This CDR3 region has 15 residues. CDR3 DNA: TGTGCCAGCAGCCTAGGGACAGGCTCCTACAATGAGCAGTTCTTC. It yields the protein CASSLGTGSYNEQFF.

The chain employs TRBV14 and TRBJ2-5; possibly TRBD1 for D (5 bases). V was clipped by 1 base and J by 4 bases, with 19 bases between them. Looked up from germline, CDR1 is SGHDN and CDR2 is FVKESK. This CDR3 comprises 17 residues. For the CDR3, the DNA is TGTGCCAGCAGCCAAGGAAGGGCGTGGGGCGGCGCAGAGACCCAGTACTTC. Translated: CASSQGRAWGGAETQYF.

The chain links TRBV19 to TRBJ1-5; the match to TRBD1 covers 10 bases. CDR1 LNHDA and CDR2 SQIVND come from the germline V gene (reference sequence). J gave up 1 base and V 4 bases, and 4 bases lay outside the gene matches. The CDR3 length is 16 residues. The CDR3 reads CASSTTGGGSNQPQHF. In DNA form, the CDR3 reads TGTGCCAGTAGTACGACAGGGGGCGGAAGCAATCAGCCCCAGCATTTT.

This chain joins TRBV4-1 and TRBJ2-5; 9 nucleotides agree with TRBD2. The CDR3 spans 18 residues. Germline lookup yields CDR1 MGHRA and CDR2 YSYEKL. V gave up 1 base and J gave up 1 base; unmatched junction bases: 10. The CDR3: CASSQGEGSGGLQETQYF. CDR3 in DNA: TGCGCCAGCAGCCAAGGGGAGGGTAGCGGGGGCCTCCAAGAGACCCAGTACTTC.

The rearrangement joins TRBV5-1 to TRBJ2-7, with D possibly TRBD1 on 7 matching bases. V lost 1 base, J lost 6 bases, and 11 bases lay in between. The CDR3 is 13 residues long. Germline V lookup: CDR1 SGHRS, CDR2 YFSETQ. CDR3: CASSLRQGGEQYV. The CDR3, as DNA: TGCGCCAGCAGCTTGCGGCAGGGGGGCGAGCAGTACGTC.

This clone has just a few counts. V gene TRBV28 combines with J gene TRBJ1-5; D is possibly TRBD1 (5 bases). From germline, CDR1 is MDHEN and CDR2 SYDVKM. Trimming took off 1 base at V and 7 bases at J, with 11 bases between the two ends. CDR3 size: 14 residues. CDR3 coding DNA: TGTGCCAGCAGTTTATTTGGACACGAGCAGCCCCAGCATTTT. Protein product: CASSLFGHEQPQHF.

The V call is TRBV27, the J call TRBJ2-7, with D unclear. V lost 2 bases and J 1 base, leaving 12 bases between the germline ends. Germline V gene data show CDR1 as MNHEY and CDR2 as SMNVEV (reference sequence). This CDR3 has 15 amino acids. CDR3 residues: CASSLRFGFSYEQYF. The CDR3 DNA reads TGTGCCAGCAGTTTAAGGTTCGGGTTTTCCTACGAGCAGTACTTC.

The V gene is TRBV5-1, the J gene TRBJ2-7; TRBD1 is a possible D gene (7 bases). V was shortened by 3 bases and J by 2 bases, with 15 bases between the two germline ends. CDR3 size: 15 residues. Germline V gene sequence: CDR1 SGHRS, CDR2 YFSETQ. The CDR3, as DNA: TGCGCCAGCAGCTGGGGCCAGGGGGGACCCTACGAGCAGTACGTC. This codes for CASSWGQGGPYEQYV.

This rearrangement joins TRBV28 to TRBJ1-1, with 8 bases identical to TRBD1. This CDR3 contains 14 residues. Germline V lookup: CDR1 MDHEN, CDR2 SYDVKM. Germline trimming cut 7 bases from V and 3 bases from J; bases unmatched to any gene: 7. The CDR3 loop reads CASTRDRTHTEAFF. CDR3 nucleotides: TGTGCCAGCACGAGGGACAGGACCCACACTGAAGCTTTCTTT.

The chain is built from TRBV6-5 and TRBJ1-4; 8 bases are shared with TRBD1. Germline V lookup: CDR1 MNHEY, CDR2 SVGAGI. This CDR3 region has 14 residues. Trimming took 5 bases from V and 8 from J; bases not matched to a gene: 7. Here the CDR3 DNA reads TGTGCCAGCAGTAAGACAGGGGTTGGGGAAAAACTGTTTTTT. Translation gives CASSKTGVGEKLFF.

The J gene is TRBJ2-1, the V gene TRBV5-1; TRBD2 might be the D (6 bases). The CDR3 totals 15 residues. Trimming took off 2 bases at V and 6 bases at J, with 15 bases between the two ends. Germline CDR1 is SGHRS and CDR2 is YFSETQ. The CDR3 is CASSFRTTGGNEQFF. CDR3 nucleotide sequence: TGCGCCAGCAGCTTCCGGACCACCGGGGGCAATGAGCAGTTCTTC.

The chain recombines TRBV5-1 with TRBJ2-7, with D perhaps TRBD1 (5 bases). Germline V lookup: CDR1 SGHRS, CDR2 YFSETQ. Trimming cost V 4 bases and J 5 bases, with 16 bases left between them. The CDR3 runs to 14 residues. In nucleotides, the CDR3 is TGCGCCAGCAGCCCAGGGCAGGGTTCCAACGAGCAGTACTTC. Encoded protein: CASSPGQGSNEQYF.

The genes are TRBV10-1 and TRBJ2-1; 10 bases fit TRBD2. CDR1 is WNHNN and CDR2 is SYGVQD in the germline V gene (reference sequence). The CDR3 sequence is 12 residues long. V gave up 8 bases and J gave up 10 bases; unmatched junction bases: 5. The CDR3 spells CASGSSGGEQFF. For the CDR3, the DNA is TGCGCCAGCGGATCTAGCGGGGGAGAGCAGTTCTTC.

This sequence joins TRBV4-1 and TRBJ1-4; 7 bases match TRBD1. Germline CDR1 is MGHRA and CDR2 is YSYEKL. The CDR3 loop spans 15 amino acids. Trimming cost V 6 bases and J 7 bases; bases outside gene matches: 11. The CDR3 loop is CASRGTATGAEKLFF. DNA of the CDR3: TGCGCCAGCAGGGGGACGGCTACAGGGGCTGAAAAACTGTTTTTT.

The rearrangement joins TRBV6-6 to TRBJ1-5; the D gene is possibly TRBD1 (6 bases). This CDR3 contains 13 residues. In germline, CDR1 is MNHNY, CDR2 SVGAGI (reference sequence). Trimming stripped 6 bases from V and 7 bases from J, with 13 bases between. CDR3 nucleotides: TGTGCCAGCAGACGGACAGATAAACAGCCCCAGCATTTT. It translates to CASRRTDKQPQHF.

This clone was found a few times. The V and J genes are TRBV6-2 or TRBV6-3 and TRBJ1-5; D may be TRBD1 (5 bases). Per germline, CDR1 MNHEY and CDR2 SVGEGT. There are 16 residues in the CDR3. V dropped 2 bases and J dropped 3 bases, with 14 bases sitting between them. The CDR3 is CASSYAAPGNNQPQHF. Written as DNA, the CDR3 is TGTGCCAGCAGTTACGCCGCCCCAGGGAACAATCAGCCCCAGCATTTT.

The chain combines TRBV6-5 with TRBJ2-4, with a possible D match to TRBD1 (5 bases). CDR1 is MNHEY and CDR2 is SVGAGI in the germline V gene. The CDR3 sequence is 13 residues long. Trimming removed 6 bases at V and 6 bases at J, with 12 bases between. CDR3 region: CASRGPGTNIQYF. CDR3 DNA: TGTGCCAGCAGGGGGCCCGGCACAAACATTCAGTACTTC.